Below, 28 T cell receptor beta chains from the same sample are listed, as sequenced in a study of blood T cell repertoires in COVID-19. The method was immunoSEQ multiplex PCR; TCRdb's version includes in-frame clones alone and lacks a portion of them. The sample contains about 100,000 clones, 80% to 90% of which appear only once. The sequenced sample consisted of peripheral blood. These receptors came from a human donor in a cohort sampled during active COVID-19.

The CDR3 nucleotides are TGTGCCAGCAGCCAAGGGGCAGGGCAATCTGGAAACACCATATATTTT. As protein: CASSQGAGQSGNTIYF. V gene TRBV4-2 combines with J gene TRBJ1-3, with a weak D call TRBD1 (5 bases). Trimming left V 1 base short and J 1 base short, with 11 bases between. From germline, CDR1 is LGHNA and CDR2 YNFKEQ. This CDR3 has 16 residues.

The chain has TRBV15 and TRBJ2-1, with TRBD2 as a possible D gene (6 bases). V gave up 0 bases and J gave up 4 bases, with 16 bases separating them. Germline V gene lookup returns CDR1 LNHNV and CDR2 YYDKDF (reference sequence). This CDR3 is 17 amino acids long. The CDR3 reads CATSRDRWGLPYNEQFF. The CDR3 DNA is TGTGCCACCAGCAGAGATAGATGGGGACTCCCTTACAATGAGCAGTTCTTC.

The V call is TRBV19, the J call TRBJ2-7; 7 positions agree with TRBD1. The CDR3 covers 15 residues. Germline-derived CDR1 and CDR2 are LNHDA and SQIVND (reference sequence). Trimming removed 3 bases from V and 4 bases from J; junction bases left unmatched: 9. Here the CDR3 reads CASSIIGGRTYEQYF. The DNA for the CDR3 is TGTGCCAGTAGTATTATAGGGGGCCGGACTTACGAGCAGTACTTC.

The J gene is TRBJ2-7, the V gene TRBV7-9, with 10 bases aligning to TRBD2. Germline-derived CDR1 and CDR2 are SEHNR and FQNEAQ (reference sequence). The CDR3 length is 15 residues. The J segment lost 5 bases and the V segment lost 0 bases, leaving 4 bases of the junction unmatched. CDR3 bases: TGTGCCAGCAGCTTAGCGCTAGCGGGAGAAAACGAGCAGTACTTC. It yields the protein CASSLALAGENEQYF.

J is TRBJ2-1 and V is TRBV2; the D gene is possibly TRBD1 (5 bases). The CDR3 is made up of 14 amino acids. V lost 1 base, J lost 4 bases, and 8 bases lay in between. CDR1 SNHLY and CDR2 FYNNEI come from the germline V gene. CDR3 in amino acids: CASSEGQGYNEQFF. The CDR3 DNA is TGTGCCAGCAGTGAAGGGCAGGGTTACAATGAGCAGTTCTTC.

The rearrangement links TRBV5-1 to TRBJ2-7, with TRBD1 as a possible D gene (6 bases). CDR3 length equals 13 residues. Per germline, CDR1 SGHRS and CDR2 YFSETQ. V gave up 5 bases and J gave up 2 bases, with 11 bases separating them. The CDR3 loop is CASRDSFPYEQYF. CDR3 DNA sequence: TGCGCCAGCAGGGACAGCTTCCCCTACGAGCAGTACTTC.

This clone was found once. V is TRBV10-3 and J is TRBJ1-3; a possible D gene is TRBD1 (6 bases). The CDR3 contains 14 residues. Trimming left V 0 bases short and J 4 bases short, with 7 bases between. CDR1 and CDR2 (germline): ENHRY, SYGVKD. The CDR3 bases are TGTGCCATCAGTGAGTCCGGGACAGGAAACACCATATATTTT. Its translation is CAISESGTGNTIYF.

The chain employs TRBV18 and TRBJ2-1, with 11 bases that match TRBD1. Germline V gene lookup returns CDR1 KGHSH and CDR2 LQKENI. Trimming at V came to 4 bases and at J to 1 base, leaving 6 bases not matched to a gene. The CDR3 length is 17 residues. The CDR3 region is CASSLIGQGASYNEQFF. The CDR3, as DNA: TGTGCCAGCTCACTAATAGGACAGGGGGCTTCCTACAATGAGCAGTTCTTC.

This chain connects TRBV28 to TRBJ1-6; 9 bases are a match to TRBD1. The CDR3 has 14 residues. J was trimmed by 7 bases and V by 7 bases; bases with no gene match: 5. Per germline, CDR1 MDHEN and CDR2 SYDVKM. CDR3 sequence reads: CASTGTGRNSPLHF. The CDR3 coding sequence is TGTGCCAGCACCGGGACAGGGAGGAATTCACCCCTCCACTTT.

The chain carries TRBV25-1 and TRBJ2-4; perhaps TRBD1 as D (6 bases). Germline values: CDR1 MGHDK, CDR2 SYGVNS. The CDR3 runs to 16 residues. Trimming pared 3 bases from V and 7 bases from J, leaving 19 bases between. The CDR3 loop reads CASSDPGQSDWNIQYF. Here the CDR3 DNA reads TGTGCCAGCAGTGATCCGGGACAATCGGACTGGAACATTCAGTACTTC.

The rearrangement uses TRBV2 and TRBJ2-5; TRBD2 aligns across 9 bases. The germline gives CDR1 SNHLY, CDR2 FYNNEI. The CDR3 loop spans 14 amino acids. After removal of 6 bases from V and 2 bases from J, the junction contained 4 bases not matched to a gene. Here the CDR3 DNA reads TGTGCCAGCAGGCAGACTAGCGGTCAAGAGACCCAGTACTTC. It codes for CASRQTSGQETQYF.

The chain joins TRBV10-3 to TRBJ2-2, with 10 nucleotides matching TRBD2. The junction had 6 bases not matched to a gene; V was cut back by 6 bases and J by 2 bases. Germline V gene data show CDR1 as ENHRY and CDR2 as SYGVKD. This CDR3 region has 16 residues. CDR3 nucleotides: TGTGCCATCAGCCACGGACTAGCGGATAACACCGGGGAGCTGTTTTTT. This codes for CAISHGLADNTGELFF.

The V call is TRBV27, the J call TRBJ2-3; 11 nucleotides align to TRBD2. The V segment lost 7 bases and the J segment 6 bases; nucleotides outside the gene matches: 12. The CDR3 is 16 amino acids. Per the germline V gene, CDR1 is MNHEY and CDR2 is SMNVEV (reference sequence). CDR3 nucleotide sequence: TGTGCCAGCATGCCCTCCGGGACTAGCGGTGTGGATACGCAGTATTTT. Its translation: CASMPSGTSGVDTQYF.

The CDR3 DNA reads as TGCGCCAGCAGCTTGAGTCCCCCGGAGCTAACTGGAAACACCATATATTTT. Translation: CASSLSPPELTGNTIYF. This chain connects TRBV5-1 to TRBJ1-3; D remains ambiguous. The ends were cut back, 1 base at V and 2 bases at J, with 16 bases in the middle. Germline CDR1 is SGHRS and CDR2 is YFSETQ. This CDR3 is built from 17 residues.

The J gene is TRBJ2-2, the V gene TRBV19; 9 nucleotides match TRBD1. Looked up from germline, CDR1 is LNHDA and CDR2 is SQIVND (reference sequence). The CDR3 contains 16 residues. The J segment lost 4 bases and the V segment lost 5 bases, leaving 8 bases of the junction unmatched. In nucleotides, the CDR3 is TGTGCCAGTAGTGGTACGGGACAGGGAAGCACCGGGGAGCTGTTTTTT. Amino acid sequence: CASSGTGQGSTGELFF. Based on the CDR3 plus reference TRBV19 and TRBJ2-2, the full variable domain is DGGITQSPKYLFRKEGQNVTLSCEQNLNHDAMYWYRQDPGQGLRLIYYSQIVNDFQKGDIAEGYSVSREKKESFPLTVTSAQKNPTAFYLCASSGTGQGSTGELFFGEGSRLTVL.

The chain combines TRBV25-1 with TRBJ2-1; 9 bases agree with TRBD2. Germline V gives CDR1 MGHDK, CDR2 SYGVNS. Trimming cost V 2 bases and J 8 bases; bases outside gene matches: 1. The CDR3 has 13 residues. This CDR3 reads CASSERGRDEQFF. CDR3 DNA: TGTGCCAGCAGTGAACGCGGGAGGGATGAGCAGTTCTTC.

This sequence joins TRBV28 and TRBJ1-2; D is undetermined. Germline-derived CDR1 and CDR2 are MDHEN and SYDVKM. The V end lost 7 bases, the J end lost 4 bases, and 16 bases lay between the germline ends. This CDR3 is 14 amino acids long. The CDR3 sequence is CASKSFRFFYGYTF. CDR3 sequence (DNA): TGTGCCAGCAAAAGTTTCCGGTTTTTCTATGGCTACACCTTC.

The V call is TRBV6-6, the J call TRBJ2-1, with a weak D call TRBD2 (6 bases). Trimming removed 7 bases at V and 2 bases at J, with 12 bases between. Germline V lookup: CDR1 MNHNY, CDR2 SVGAGI (reference sequence). The CDR3 spans 14 residues. The CDR3 coding sequence is TGTGCCAGCAATCGCGGGGAGCCCTACAATGAGCAGTTCTTC. This translates into CASNRGEPYNEQFF.

The chain combines TRBV6-2 or TRBV6-3 with TRBJ1-2; 7 positions match TRBD1. V shed 2 bases, J shed 3 bases, and the junction held 6 bases outside the gene matches. CDR1 and CDR2 from the germline V gene are MNHEY and SVGEGT. The CDR3 loop spans 15 amino acids. CDR3 loop: CASSYPNRGDYGYTF. CDR3 nucleotides: TGTGCCAGCAGTTACCCCAACAGGGGCGACTATGGCTACACCTTC.

The chain combines TRBV18 with TRBJ2-3, with 10 bases aligning to TRBD2. Germline lookup yields CDR1 KGHSH and CDR2 LQKENI. The trim removed 3 bases at V and 5 bases at J, leaving 8 bases unmatched. The CDR3 spans 16 residues. This CDR3 reads CASSPEAGGPKDTQYF. The DNA of the CDR3 is TGTGCCAGCTCACCGGAAGCGGGAGGGCCGAAAGATACGCAGTATTTT.

The genes are TRBV24-1 and TRBJ2-7; D perhaps matches TRBD2 (5 bases). The V gene's germline CDR1 is KGHDR and CDR2 SFDVKD. There are 14 residues in the CDR3. V lost 6 bases, J lost 2 bases, and 13 bases lay in between. In nucleotides, the CDR3 is TGTGCCACCAGTCCAAACGGGAATCCCTACGAGCAGTACTTC. Amino acids: CATSPNGNPYEQYF.

This clone was picked up a small number of times. The rearrangement uses TRBV10-2 and TRBJ2-1, with TRBD1 matching over 7 bases. The length of the CDR3 is 11 residues. Germline V lookup: CDR1 WSHSY, CDR2 SAAADI. Unmatched junction bases numbered 4, after V lost 8 bases and J lost 9 bases. This CDR3 is CASGQGVEQFF. The CDR3 DNA reads TGCGCCAGCGGCCAGGGGGTTGAGCAGTTCTTC.

This clone has a handful of counts. V gene TRBV19 combines with J gene TRBJ2-2; 7 nucleotides line up with TRBD1. Germline CDR1 LNHDA, CDR2 SQIVND (reference sequence). Germline trimming cut 5 bases from V and 10 bases from J; bases unmatched to any gene: 10. The CDR3 contains 14 residues. CDR3 nucleotide sequence: TGTGCCAGTAGTCCCGGGACAGTTCTCACGGAGCTGTTTTTT. This translates into CASSPGTVLTELFF. Full variable domain (remainder filled in from reference TRBV19 and TRBJ2-2): DGGITQSPKYLFRKEGQNVTLSCEQNLNHDAMYWYRQDPGQGLRLIYYSQIVNDFQKGDIAEGYSVSREKKESFPLTVTSAQKNPTAFYLCASSPGTVLTELFFGEGSRLTVL.

The chain links TRBV5-4 to TRBJ2-1; 7 positions agree with TRBD2. The V and J ends lost 4 bases and 1 base, in that order; junction bases with no gene match: 5. This CDR3 has 15 amino acids. Germline loops: CDR1 SGHNT, CDR2 YYREEE (reference sequence). The CDR3 region has the DNA TGTGCCAGCAGCAAGAGCGGGGTTTCCTACAATGAGCAGTTCTTC. It encodes CASSKSGVSYNEQFF.

The V gene is TRBV7-2, the J gene TRBJ1-2; 7 positions agree with TRBD1. The CDR3 consists of 14 residues. Germline-derived CDR1 and CDR2 are SGHTA and FQGNSA. V was pared by 1 base and J by 6 bases, with 5 bases of the junction left unmatched. CDR3: CASSLGRGVDGYTF. CDR3 in DNA: TGTGCCAGCAGCTTAGGCAGGGGGGTCGATGGCTACACCTTC.

In its sample, this clone was seen a few times. This rearrangement joins TRBV5-4 to TRBJ1-2; D is unresolved. Germline CDR1 and CDR2: SGHNT and YYREEE (reference sequence). This CDR3 is 13 amino acids long. Trimming shortened V by 1 base and J by 5 bases, and 9 bases separated the two germline ends. The chain's CDR3 is CASSLIQNYGYTF. DNA for the CDR3: TGTGCCAGCAGCTTGATCCAGAATTATGGCTACACCTTC.

The gene calls are TRBV25-1 and TRBJ2-7, with 10 nucleotides matching TRBD2. The CDR3 length is 14 residues. Germline V gives CDR1 MGHDK, CDR2 SYGVNS. V was clipped by 6 bases and J by 0 bases; unmatched bases: 2. CDR3 sequence: CASRTSGNSYEQYF. DNA of the CDR3: TGTGCCAGCAGAACTAGCGGGAACTCCTACGAGCAGTACTTC.

The chain recombines TRBV6-5 with TRBJ2-5, with D possibly being TRBD2 (5 bases). Germline CDR1 and CDR2: MNHEY and SVGAGI. Between the trimmed V and J ends, which lost 6 bases and 5 bases, there was a span of 16 bases. This CDR3 is built from 14 residues. The CDR3 DNA reads as TGTGCCAGCAGACTAAGAGGACTGCGCGAGACCCAGTACTTC. Translated: CASRLRGLRETQYF.